Each of the 4 T cell receptor beta chains below was sequenced from the same sample in a study of shared clonotypes between healthy human individuals. The protocol was immunoSEQ multiplex PCR, while the TCRdb copy is restricted to in-frame clones and leaves out a portion. This sample has around 510,000 clones, with roughly 95% found just once. Sequenced material: naive CD4+ T cells sorted from blood. This sample's subset: CD45RA+ positively selected. The receptor source for this set is a woman aged 30 to 39 in good health.

The CDR3 coding sequence is TGTGCCAGTAGTACCGCAGGGGCGGCGGGTGAAAAACTGTTTTTT. Amino acid sequence: CASSTAGAAGEKLFF. The chain couples TRBV19 to TRBJ1-4; weak D call: TRBD1 (6 bases). Germline V lookup: CDR1 LNHDA, CDR2 SQIVND (reference sequence). Trimming pared 4 bases from V and 7 bases from J, leaving 16 bases between. The CDR3 spans 15 residues.

The chain has TRBV6-1 and TRBJ2-5; D call uncertain. The CDR3 is made up of 12 amino acids. V lost 2 bases to trimming and J lost 5 bases, with 6 bases between them. CDR1 MNHNS and CDR2 SASEGT come from the germline V gene. The CDR3 DNA sequence: TGTGCCAGCAGTGAAAATGGGGAGACCCAGTACTTC. Translated, it gives CASSENGETQYF.

The chain couples TRBV6-1 to TRBJ1-4; 7 nucleotides align to TRBD1. Germline values: CDR1 MNHNS, CDR2 SASEGT. The CDR3 runs to 16 residues. With 4 bases clipped from V and 0 bases from J, the junction kept 5 bases outside the gene matches. Written as DNA, the CDR3 is TGTGCCAGCAGTGCCCAGGGGGTCGCAACTAATGAAAAACTGTTTTTT. This gives the protein CASSAQGVATNEKLFF.

This sequence joins TRBV9 and TRBJ2-3, with 8 nucleotides matching TRBD2. Germline V gene lookup returns CDR1 SGDLS and CDR2 YYNGEE. V dropped 5 bases and J dropped 5; count of bases not matched to a gene: 7. The CDR3 is made up of 14 amino acids. CDR3 protein: CASSLGGRQDTQYF. In DNA, the CDR3 is TGTGCCAGCAGTCTCGGCGGGAGGCAAGATACGCAGTATTTT.